The 30 T cell receptor beta chains presented below share a single source sample, sequenced in a study of cytomegalovirus exposure and HLA in healthy donors. With 60 Vbeta and 13 Jbeta primers, the PCR was carried out. Some clones are missing from TCRdb's copy, which holds only in-frame ones; the method was immunoSEQ multiplex PCR. The sample comprises 150,000 to 200,000 clones, approximately 84% of which are singletons, and more than 0.2% rests with the top ten. Sequencing input: PBMCs. All receptors derive from a girl less than two years old in good health and CMV-seronegative.

This chain connects TRBV10-1 to TRBJ2-7; D may be TRBD2 (6 bases). V lost 1 base, J lost 7 bases, and 17 bases lay in between. The CDR3 runs 15 residues. The germline V gene has CDR1 WNHNN and CDR2 SYGVQD (reference sequence). The CDR3 region is CASSEYQRTTREQYF. The CDR3 DNA reads TGCGCCAGCAGTGAGTATCAGCGGACTACTAGGGAGCAGTACTTC.

The gene calls are TRBV10-3 and TRBJ2-3; D is possibly TRBD2 (5 bases). The CDR3 has 16 amino acids. Germline CDR1 and CDR2: ENHRY and SYGVKD. V was shortened by 4 bases and J by 0 bases, with 14 bases between the two germline ends. Here the CDR3 DNA reads TGTGCCATCAGTGGGGTCAAGGCGGGTAGCACAGATACGCAGTATTTT. This encodes CAISGVKAGSTDTQYF.

The chain links TRBV6-1 to TRBJ1-1; 8 nucleotides align to TRBD1. This CDR3 is built from 15 residues. Germline CDR1 and CDR2: MNHNS and SASEGT. The trim removed 2 bases at V and 0 bases at J, leaving 2 bases unmatched. This chain's CDR3 is CASSEWGQVNTEAFF. The CDR3 DNA is TGTGCCAGCAGTGAATGGGGACAGGTGAACACTGAAGCTTTCTTT.

This chain links TRBV12-5 with TRBJ2-1; 12 nucleotides line up with TRBD2. Trimming at V came to 2 bases and at J to 5 bases, leaving 7 bases not matched to a gene. Germline V gene sequence: CDR1 LGHNT, CDR2 FRNRAP. The CDR3 runs 17 residues. In DNA form, the CDR3 reads TGTGCTAGTGGTTTGTACCCGACTAGCGGGAGAGACAATGAGCAGTTCTTC. As protein: CASGLYPTSGRDNEQFF. Full variable domain (outside the CDR3, taken from reference TRBV12-5 and TRBJ2-1): DARVTQTPRHKVTEMGQEVTMRCQPILGHNTVFWYRQTMMQGLELLAYFRNRAPLDDSGMPKDRFSAEMPDATLATLKIQPSEPRDSAVYFCASGLYPTSGRDNEQFFGPGTRLTVL.

V is TRBV5-1 and J is TRBJ2-2, with TRBD2 matching over 9 bases. V lost 4 bases and J lost 3; bases outside the gene matches: 4. This CDR3 region has 15 residues. CDR1 is SGHRS and CDR2 is YFSETQ in the germline V gene. The CDR3 sequence is CASSLLAGDTGELFF. DNA of the CDR3: TGCGCCAGCAGCCTACTAGCGGGCGACACCGGGGAGCTGTTTTTT.

The gene calls are TRBV4-1 and TRBJ2-4; D is uncertain. V dropped 3 bases and J dropped 0 bases, with 15 bases sitting between them. This CDR3 has 17 amino acids. Germline values: CDR1 MGHRA, CDR2 YSYEKL. CDR3 protein: CASSQAASLLAKNIQYF. Here the CDR3 DNA reads TGCGCCAGCAGCCAGGCCGCTAGTTTACTAGCCAAAAACATTCAGTACTTC.

The rearrangement links TRBV19 to TRBJ1-1; the D is unclear. The CDR3 contains 12 residues. Per germline, CDR1 LNHDA and CDR2 SQIVND (reference sequence). The V end was cut by 8 bases, the J end by 6 bases, with 13 bases between. CDR3 coding DNA: TGTGCCAGTGAGAGAGGTAAGGCTGAAGCTTTCTTT. This gives the protein CASERGKAEAFF.

V usage is TRBV11-2 and J usage is TRBJ2-7; 7 bases map to TRBD2. The CDR3 is 13 amino acids. CDR1 SGHAT and CDR2 FQNNGV come from the germline V gene. Trimming took 3 bases from V and 3 from J; bases not matched to a gene: 2. CDR3 DNA: TGTGCCAGCAGCTTGGGGGGGTTCTACGAGCAGTACTTC. It encodes CASSLGGFYEQYF. Full variable domain (remainder filled in from reference TRBV11-2 and TRBJ2-7): EAGVAQSPRYKIIEKRQSVAFWCNPISGHATLYWYQQILGQGPKLLIQFQNNGVVDDSQLPKDRFSAERLKGVDSTLKIQPAKLEDSAVYLCASSLGGFYEQYFGPGTRLTVT.

V gene TRBV7-9 combines with J gene TRBJ2-3, with 10 bases matching TRBD2. Germline V gives CDR1 SEHNR, CDR2 FQNEAQ (reference sequence). The CDR3 totals 15 residues. V was pared by 5 bases and J by 3 bases, with 5 bases of the junction left unmatched. The CDR3 loop reads CASSLSGGATDTQYF. CDR3 in DNA: TGTGCCAGCAGCCTGAGCGGGGGGGCAACAGATACGCAGTATTTT.

The V and J genes are TRBV5-6 and TRBJ2-7; 8 nucleotides line up with TRBD2. The V gene end was trimmed by 4 bases and the J gene end by 5 bases; junction bases not matched to a gene: 20. Germline-derived CDR1 and CDR2 are SGHDT and YYEEEE. There are 18 residues in the CDR3. Here the CDR3 reads CASSPMFGGLGLLDEQYF. As DNA, the CDR3 is TGTGCCAGCAGCCCAATGTTTGGGGGACTAGGCCTACTGGACGAGCAGTACTTC.

The J gene is TRBJ2-2, the V gene TRBV5-6; 13 nucleotides agree with TRBD2. Looked up from germline, CDR1 is SGHDT and CDR2 is YYEEEE. This CDR3 has 17 residues. The V and J ends lost 4 bases and 7 bases, in that order; junction bases with no gene match: 10. CDR3: CASSLRTSGSNGGELFF. Here the CDR3 DNA reads TGTGCCAGCAGCCTAAGGACTAGCGGGAGTAATGGCGGGGAGCTGTTTTTT.

The CDR3 protein is CASSLSLILAEAKNIQYF. The CDR3 DNA reads as TGTGCCAGCAGCTTGAGTCTAATTCTAGCTGAAGCCAAAAACATTCAGTACTTC. The chain uses TRBV5-5 and TRBJ2-4; D might be TRBD2 (5 bases). The germline gives CDR1 SGHKS, CDR2 YYEKEE (reference sequence). The CDR3 runs 18 residues. Deletions cut 1 base from V and 0 bases from J, with 17 bases between. Full variable domain (rest looked up from reference TRBV5-5 and TRBJ2-4): DAGVTQSPTHLIKTRGQQVTLRCSPISGHKSVSWYQQVLGQGPQFIFQYYEKEERGRGNFPDRFSARQFPNYSSELNVNALLLGDSALYLCASSLSLILAEAKNIQYFGAGTRLSVL.

The V and J genes are TRBV20-1 and TRBJ1-2; D unresolved. CDR3 length equals 10 residues. Per the germline V gene, CDR1 is DFQATT and CDR2 is SNEGSKA (reference sequence). V gave up 6 bases and J gave up 6 bases, with 8 bases separating them. In DNA form, the CDR3 reads TGCAGTGCCCCGTTCCATGGCTACACCTTC. It is translated as CSAPFHGYTF.

About this clone itself: Other DNA sequences of this sample code for an identical CDR3. The chain employs TRBV9 and TRBJ2-3, with D maybe TRBD2 (6 bases). Germline V gene lookup returns CDR1 SGDLS and CDR2 YYNGEE. The CDR3 has 14 residues. Trimming stripped 2 bases from V and 4 bases from J, with 11 bases between. The CDR3 here is CASSVGSGADTQYF. The CDR3 DNA follows: TGTGCCAGCAGCGTGGGGTCGGGGGCAGATACGCAGTATTTT.

The chain uses TRBV19 and TRBJ2-7; 8 bases map to TRBD2. From germline, CDR1 is LNHDA and CDR2 SQIVND (reference sequence). CDR3 length: 16 amino acids. V trimming: 0 bases; J trimming: 3 bases; junction bases outside the gene matches: 7. CDR3 in amino acids: CASSIEGLAGHYEQYF. The CDR3 nucleotides are TGTGCCAGTAGTATAGAAGGGCTAGCGGGCCACTACGAGCAGTACTTC.

The gene calls are TRBV7-6 and TRBJ1-5, with a tentative D call TRBD1 (5 bases). Germline values: CDR1 SGHVS, CDR2 FNYEAQ. V was clipped by 0 bases and J by 4 bases, with 7 bases between them. The CDR3 spans 14 residues. The DNA for the CDR3 is TGTGCCAGCAGCTTAGCCGGGGGAAATCAGCCCCAGCATTTT. It specifies CASSLAGGNQPQHF.

This clone appeared once. The J gene is TRBJ1-2, the V gene TRBV5-1; 7 bases map to TRBD1. Germline loops: CDR1 SGHRS, CDR2 YFSETQ. This CDR3 contains 15 residues. V lost 4 bases to trimming and J lost 8 bases; unmatched junction nucleotides: 14. The CDR3 DNA reads as TGCGCCAGCAGCCCCCCCCTGACAGGGACGGGCGGCTACACCTTC. Translating gives CASSPPLTGTGGYTF.

CDR3: CASTQTSESNEQFF. The CDR3 nucleotides are TGTGCCAGCACTCAAACTAGTGAAAGCAATGAGCAGTTCTTC. The chain links TRBV6-5 to TRBJ2-1; a weak D match, TRBD2 (5 bases). Per the germline V gene, CDR1 is MNHEY and CDR2 is SVGAGI. This CDR3 contains 14 residues. Between the trimmed V and J ends, which lost 7 bases and 6 bases, there was a span of 16 bases.

The gene calls are TRBV2 and TRBJ2-5, with D hard to call. Germline assignment: CDR1 SNHLY and CDR2 FYNNEI. With 9 bases removed from V and 7 bases from J, the gap between germline ends came to 12 bases. The CDR3 runs 11 residues. The CDR3 is CARKSSGTQYF. The CDR3 region has the DNA TGTGCCAGAAAAAGCTCCGGGACCCAGTACTTC.

The chain couples TRBV7-2 to TRBJ2-3, with D possibly being TRBD1 (5 bases). The germline V gene encodes CDR1 SGHTA and CDR2 FQGNSA. The V end was cut by 2 bases, the J end by 6 bases, with 15 bases between. The CDR3 length is 15 residues. The CDR3 here is CASSLSRQYTDTQYF. In nucleotides, the CDR3 is TGTGCCAGCAGCTTATCGAGACAGTATACTGATACGCAGTATTTT.

The V gene is TRBV9, the J gene TRBJ2-2; perhaps TRBD1 as D (6 bases). V gave up 1 base and J gave up 7 bases, with 8 bases separating them. This CDR3 has 13 residues. Germline CDR1 and CDR2: SGDLS and YYNGEE. CDR3 DNA sequence: TGTGCCAGCAGCGTAAGGGGGAACGGGGAGCTGTTTTTT. Translating gives CASSVRGNGELFF.

This clone was counted a single time. The rearrangement joins TRBV4-1 to TRBJ2-3, with unresolved D. Germline lookup yields CDR1 MGHRA and CDR2 YSYEKL. The CDR3 loop spans 15 amino acids. Trimming pared 0 bases from V and 7 bases from J, leaving 14 bases between. The CDR3 DNA follows: TGCGCCAGCAGCCAAGAAAGTCCTAGATCACATACGCAGTATTTT. This encodes CASSQESPRSHTQYF.

This rearrangement joins TRBV30 to TRBJ2-5; D perhaps matches TRBD1 (5 bases). The V gene's germline CDR1 is GTSNPN and CDR2 SVGIG (reference sequence). CDR3 length: 11 residues. V was pared by 5 bases and J by 4 bases, with 8 bases between. CDR3 DNA: TGTGCCTGGGACAGCCCAGAGACCCAGTACTTC. Translated: CAWDSPETQYF.

The CDR3 here is CASSSRGAYEQYF. The CDR3 nucleotides read TGTGCCAGCAGCTCGCGGGGGGCCTACGAGCAGTACTTC. The chain carries TRBV7-2 and TRBJ2-7, with 8 bases fitting TRBD2. The CDR3 runs to 13 residues. V shed 4 bases and J 2 bases; nucleotides not matched to a gene: 1. The V gene's germline CDR1 is SGHTA and CDR2 FQGNSA.

The V call is TRBV5-1, the J call TRBJ2-3, with 7 bases aligning to TRBD1. CDR3 length: 15 amino acids. V lost 0 bases, J lost 2 bases, and 3 bases stayed unmatched. The germline V gene has CDR1 SGHRS and CDR2 YFSETQ. The CDR3 here is CASSLEGAPTDTQYF. In DNA, the CDR3 is TGCGCCAGCAGCTTGGAGGGGGCACCCACAGATACGCAGTATTTT.

The chain links TRBV6-6 to TRBJ2-7, with TRBD2 identical over 7 bases. Germline V lookup: CDR1 MNHNY, CDR2 SVGAGI (reference sequence). The CDR3 sequence is 13 residues long. Germline trimming cut 8 bases from V and 3 bases from J; bases unmatched to any gene: 7. The CDR3 bases are TGTGCCAGCTTTGGGAGGGCCGGCTACGAGCAGTACTTC. Translation: CASFGRAGYEQYF.

The gene calls are TRBV29-1 and TRBJ2-1, with a tentative D call TRBD1 (8 bases). V was clipped by 3 bases and J by 1 base, with 13 bases between them. The CDR3 has 15 amino acids. Germline-derived CDR1 and CDR2 are SQVTM and ANQGSEA. The CDR3 region is CSVDDRGGSYNEQFF. The CDR3 DNA reads as TGCAGCGTTGACGACAGGGGAGGGTCCTACAATGAGCAGTTCTTC.

The chain joins TRBV2 to TRBJ2-5; D is uncertain. The better agreement between TRBJ2-7 and the DNA end casts doubt on the J call. The CDR3 is made up of 12 amino acids. Germline values: CDR1 SNHLY, CDR2 FYNNEI. The CDR3 nucleotides read TGTGCCAGCTCCGAATTGAGCTACGAGCAGTACTTC. Translating gives CASSELSYEQYF.

Only a few counts were recorded for this clone. The genes are TRBV29-1 and TRBJ1-1; TRBD1 matches at 9 bases. The V gene's germline CDR1 is SQVTM and CDR2 ANQGSEA. The CDR3 loop spans 13 amino acids. J lost 4 bases, V lost 4 bases, and 4 bases had no gene match. CDR3: CSVGRQGGTEAFF. The CDR3 nucleotides read TGCAGCGTTGGAAGACAGGGGGGCACTGAAGCTTTCTTT. The whole variable domain, remainder taken from reference TRBV29-1 and TRBJ1-1, is SAVISQKPSRDICQRGTSLTIQCQVDSQVTMMFWYRQQPGQSLTLIATANQGSEATYESGFVIDKFPISRPNLTFSTLTVSNMSPEDSSIYLCSVGRQGGTEAFFGQGTRLTVV.

This chain uses TRBV18 with TRBJ1-1; D might be TRBD1 (6 bases). Trimming took off 6 bases at V and 0 bases at J, with 17 bases between the two ends. Germline V lookup: CDR1 KGHSH, CDR2 LQKENI. CDR3 length: 16 amino acids. CDR3 in DNA: TGTGCCAGCTCCCGCCCGGGACACCTCATGAACACTGAAGCTTTCTTT. Translated: CASSRPGHLMNTEAFF.